The rows below give T cell receptor beta chains drawn from one sample of a study of blood T cell repertoires in COVID-19. The assay was immunoSEQ multiplex PCR, and TCRdb's table has in-frame clones only and misses some. This table has some 200,000 clones, around 91% appearing once. The sample comprised peripheral blood. These TCRs come from a woman between 40 and 55 years old with acute or convalescent COVID-19. CDR3s include the opening cysteine and the closing phenylalanine or tryptophan. Each record gives: V gene, clone size, D gene, J gene, CDR3 DNA, CDR3 protein. D genes are given only for firm matches. Size is omitted from some rows. Given values are once, few, many or a class for expanded clones.

V: TRBV18; size: -; D: TRBD1; J: TRBJ1-2; DNA: TGTGCCAGCTCACCTACAGGGGGCGCGGAAAAAGCTAACTATGGCTACACCTTC; CDR3: CASSPTGGAEKANYGYTF
V: TRBV5-1; size: -; D: -; J: TRBJ2-3; DNA: TGCGCCAGCAGTTTTGCCCGGAGCTGGCCGCAGTATTTT; CDR3: CASSFARSWPQYF
V: TRBV6-4; size: -; D: TRBD1; J: TRBJ1-2; DNA: TGTGCCAGCAGTGAGGGGGGACAGATTAACTATGGCTACACCTTC; CDR3: CASSEGGQINYGYTF
V: TRBV20-1; size: few; D: -; J: TRBJ2-2; DNA: TGCAGTGCTAGTCGGGCCGGGGAGCTGTTTTTT; CDR3: CSASRAGELFF
V: TRBV27; size: -; D: -; J: TRBJ1-1; DNA: TGTGCCAGCAGTCCCCGACAGAGGAACACTGAAGCTTTCTTT; CDR3: CASSPRQRNTEAFF
V: TRBV6-5; size: -; D: TRBD2; J: TRBJ2-5; DNA: TGTGCCAGCAACAGACTAGCGGGGGGGAGCGAGACCCAGTACTTC; CDR3: CASNRLAGGSETQYF
V: TRBV30; size: -; D: -; J: TRBJ1-1; DNA: TGTGCCTGGAGCCGTGACAGCCTCCTGAACACTGAAGCTTTCTTT; CDR3: CAWSRDSLLNTEAFF
V: TRBV5-5; size: -; D: TRBD1; J: TRBJ1-4; DNA: TGTGCCAGCAGCTTGGGGCTCGGCCGGGACAGGGGCGGAAAACTGTTTTTT; CDR3: CASSLGLGRDRGGKLFF
V: TRBV24-1; size: -; D: TRBD1; J: TRBJ1-2; DNA: TGTGCCACCAGCCGAGGGACAGGGATGGGCTATGGCTACACCTTC; CDR3: CATSRGTGMGYGYTF
V: TRBV4-2; size: -; D: -; J: TRBJ2-1; DNA: TGTGCCAGCAGCCAAGATTCGAGGAATGAGCAGTTCTTC; CDR3: CASSQDSRNEQFF
V: TRBV18; size: -; D: -; J: TRBJ1-5; DNA: TGTGCCAGCTCACCGTTAGGACTGACTAATCAGCCCCAGCATTTT; CDR3: CASSPLGLTNQPQHF
V: TRBV10-3; size: -; D: -; J: TRBJ1-2; DNA: TGTGCCATCAGTGAGTCGGAACAGACCTATGGCTACACCTTC; CDR3: CAISESEQTYGYTF
V: TRBV5-5; size: -; D: -; J: TRBJ1-2; DNA: TGTGCCAGCAGCTTGGACAGTCTCTATGGCTACACCTTC; CDR3: CASSLDSLYGYTF
V: TRBV24-1; size: -; D: TRBD1; J: TRBJ2-3; DNA: TGTGCCACCAGTGATCCGGGGACAGGAAGAGCAGATACGCAGTATTTT; CDR3: CATSDPGTGRADTQYF
V: TRBV10-2; size: -; D: -; J: TRBJ1-2; DNA: TGCGCCAGCAGGCCGGGTTTTTATAACTATGGCTACACCTTC; CDR3: CASRPGFYNYGYTF
V: TRBV2; size: -; D: -; J: TRBJ1-5; DNA: TGTGCCAGCAGTGTACAGGTTAGCAATCAGCCCCAGCATTTT; CDR3: CASSVQVSNQPQHF
V: TRBV19; size: few; D: TRBD1; J: TRBJ1-5; DNA: TGTGCCAGTAGTATAGACTACAGGGGCCAGCCCCAGCATTTT; CDR3: CASSIDYRGQPQHF
V: TRBV11-3; size: -; D: -; J: TRBJ1-1; DNA: TGTGCCAGCAGTAGGGGCATAGGCACTGAAGCTTTCTTT; CDR3: CASSRGIGTEAFF
V: TRBV9; size: once; D: -; J: TRBJ1-4; DNA: TGTGCCAGCAGCCCGTCGGCGGGGTTTAATGAAAAACTGTTTTTT; CDR3: CASSPSAGFNEKLFF
V: TRBV7-8; size: -; D: -; J: TRBJ1-1; DNA: TGTGCCAGCAGCTTAGGAGCAGGAATTAACACTGAAGCTTTCTTT; CDR3: CASSLGAGINTEAFF
V: TRBV19; size: -; D: TRBD1; J: TRBJ1-2; DNA: TGTGCCAGTAGTAAACCGGGACAGATCAACTATGGCTACACCTTC; CDR3: CASSKPGQINYGYTF
V: TRBV5-1; size: -; D: TRBD2; J: TRBJ2-1; DNA: TGCGCCAGCAGCTTCGGGACTAGCGGGAGCCGACTCAATGAGCAGTTCTTC; CDR3: CASSFGTSGSRLNEQFF
V: TRBV9; size: -; D: TRBD1; J: TRBJ1-2; DNA: TGTGCCAGCAGCGTAGATGCGTACGGGACAGCGTATGGCTACACCTTC; CDR3: CASSVDAYGTAYGYTF
V: TRBV7-2; size: -; D: -; J: TRBJ1-3; DNA: TGTGCCAGCAGCTACGGAGGAGCCTCTGGAAACACCATATATTTT; CDR3: CASSYGGASGNTIYF
V: TRBV7-2; size: -; D: -; J: TRBJ1-4; DNA: TGTGCCAGCAGCTTAAGTGGACGGACAAATGAAAAACTGTTTTTT; CDR3: CASSLSGRTNEKLFF
V: TRBV24-1; size: -; D: TRBD1; J: TRBJ1-2; DNA: TGTGCCACCAGTGACCCAGGGACAGGGGGAAGTGGCTACACCTTC; CDR3: CATSDPGTGGSGYTF
V: TRBV3-1/TRBV3-2; size: -; D: TRBD2; J: TRBJ2-1; DNA: TGTGCCAGCAGCCAAGTCCGGGTAGGCCCGCGGGGGGATTACAATGAGCAGTTCTTC; CDR3: CASSQVRVGPRGDYNEQFF
V: TRBV3-1/TRBV3-2; size: -; D: TRBD1; J: TRBJ2-6; DNA: TGTGCCAGCAGTGTTAATCAGGGGGCAGGTGGGGCCAACGTCCTGACTTTC; CDR3: CASSVNQGAGGANVLTF
V: TRBV15; size: -; D: -; J: TRBJ1-2; DNA: TGTGCCACCAGCAGAGATCTAGGGACACCCAACTATGGCTACACCTTC; CDR3: CATSRDLGTPNYGYTF
V: TRBV10-3; size: -; D: -; J: TRBJ1-2; DNA: TGTGCCATCAGTGACGCTAATCCGGGCCCAGGGAGGGGCTACACCTTC; CDR3: CAISDANPGPGRGYTF
V: TRBV7-9; size: -; D: TRBD2; J: TRBJ2-2; DNA: TGTGCCAGCAGCCCCTGGACTAGCGGGGGGGCCGGCACCGGGGAGCTGTTTTTT; CDR3: CASSPWTSGGAGTGELFF
V: TRBV19; size: -; D: TRBD1; J: TRBJ1-2; DNA: TGTGCCAGTACCAGGGGGGCAGACCAAAACTATGGCTACACCTTC; CDR3: CASTRGADQNYGYTF
V: TRBV6-1; size: -; D: -; J: TRBJ1-1; DNA: TGTGCCAGCAGTGACGAGGCGGGGGGCCGTGAAGCTTTCTTT; CDR3: CASSDEAGGREAFF
V: TRBV12-3/TRBV12-4; size: -; D: -; J: TRBJ1-6; DNA: TGTGCCAGCAGGGATACAGGGAATTCACCCCTCCACTTT; CDR3: CASRDTGNSPLHF
V: TRBV7-9; size: -; D: -; J: TRBJ2-4; DNA: TGTGCCAGCAGCTCTTACCAGGGGATTCAGTACTTC; CDR3: CASSSYQGIQYF
V: TRBV2; size: -; D: TRBD1; J: TRBJ2-1; DNA: TGTGCCAGCAGAACAGGGGGTGGAAATGAGCAGTTCTTC; CDR3: CASRTGGGNEQFF
V: TRBV10-3; size: -; D: -; J: TRBJ1-1; DNA: TGTGCCATCAGGATCTGGGACCGACCGGGGGAGAACACTGAAGCTTTCTTT; CDR3: CAIRIWDRPGENTEAFF
V: TRBV6-4; size: -; D: TRBD2; J: TRBJ2-3; DNA: TGTGCCAGCAGTGAACTGACTAGCATGAGCACAGATACGCAGTATTTT; CDR3: CASSELTSMSTDTQYF
V: TRBV23-1; size: -; D: TRBD1; J: TRBJ1-1; DNA: TGCGCCACCCGGGACAGGGGGAATGTGTTGCCCACTGAAGCTTTCTTT; CDR3: CATRDRGNVLPTEAFF
V: TRBV10-3; size: once; D: TRBD2; J: TRBJ2-4; DNA: TGTGCCATCAGTGACGGCGGGGGGGCCAAAAACATTCAGTACTTC; CDR3: CAISDGGGAKNIQYF